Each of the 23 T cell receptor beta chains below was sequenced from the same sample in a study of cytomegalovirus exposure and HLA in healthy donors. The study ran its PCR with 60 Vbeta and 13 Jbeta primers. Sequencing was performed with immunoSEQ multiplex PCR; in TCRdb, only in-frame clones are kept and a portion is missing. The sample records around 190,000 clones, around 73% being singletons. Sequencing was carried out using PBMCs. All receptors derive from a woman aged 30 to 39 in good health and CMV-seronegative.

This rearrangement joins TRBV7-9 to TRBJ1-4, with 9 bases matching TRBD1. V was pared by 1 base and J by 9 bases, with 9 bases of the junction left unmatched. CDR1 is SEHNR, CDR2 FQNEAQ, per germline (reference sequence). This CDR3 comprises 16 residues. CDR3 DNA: TGTGCCAGCAGCTTAGATGCGGGGACAGGGTGGCAAAAACTGTTTTTT. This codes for CASSLDAGTGWQKLFF.

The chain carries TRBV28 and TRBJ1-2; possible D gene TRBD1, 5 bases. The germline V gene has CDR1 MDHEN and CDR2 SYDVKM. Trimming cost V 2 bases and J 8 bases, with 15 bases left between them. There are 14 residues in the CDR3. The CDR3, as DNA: TGTGCCAGCAGTTTACGAGTAGGGGTTGAAGGCTACACCTTC. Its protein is CASSLRVGVEGYTF.

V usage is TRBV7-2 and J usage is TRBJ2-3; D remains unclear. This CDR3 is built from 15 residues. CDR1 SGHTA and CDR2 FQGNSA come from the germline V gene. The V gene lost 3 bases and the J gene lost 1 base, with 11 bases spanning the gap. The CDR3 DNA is TGTGCCAGCAGCTTTAAAGTGTCGGGCACAGATACGCAGTATTTT. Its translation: CASSFKVSGTDTQYF.

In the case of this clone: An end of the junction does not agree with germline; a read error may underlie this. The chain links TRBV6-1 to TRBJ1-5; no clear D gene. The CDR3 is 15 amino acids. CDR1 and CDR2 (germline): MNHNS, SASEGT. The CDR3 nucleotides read TGTGCCGGCAGTGAAGGAACCTATAGCAATCAGCCCCAGCATTTT. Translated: CAGSEGTYSNQPQHF.

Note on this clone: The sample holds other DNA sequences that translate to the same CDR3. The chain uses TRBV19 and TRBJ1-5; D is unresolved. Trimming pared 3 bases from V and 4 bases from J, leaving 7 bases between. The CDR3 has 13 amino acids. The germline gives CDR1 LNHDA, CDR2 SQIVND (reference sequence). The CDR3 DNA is TGTGCCAGTAGTATCTGGCGGAATCAGCCCCAGCATTTT. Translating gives CASSIWRNQPQHF.

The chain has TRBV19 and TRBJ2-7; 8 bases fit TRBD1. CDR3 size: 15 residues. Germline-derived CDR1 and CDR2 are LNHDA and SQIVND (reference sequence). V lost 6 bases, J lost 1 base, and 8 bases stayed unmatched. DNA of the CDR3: TGTGCCAGTAGGAGAGCGACAGGGGCGTCCTACGAGCAGTACTTC. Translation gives CASRRATGASYEQYF.

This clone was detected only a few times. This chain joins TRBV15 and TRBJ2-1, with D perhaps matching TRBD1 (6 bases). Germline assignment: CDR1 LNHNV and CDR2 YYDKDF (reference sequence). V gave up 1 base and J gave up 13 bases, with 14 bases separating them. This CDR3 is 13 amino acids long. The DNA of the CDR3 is TGTGCCACCAGCAGAGTCTACAGGGAACGACAGTTCTTC. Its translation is CATSRVYRERQFF.

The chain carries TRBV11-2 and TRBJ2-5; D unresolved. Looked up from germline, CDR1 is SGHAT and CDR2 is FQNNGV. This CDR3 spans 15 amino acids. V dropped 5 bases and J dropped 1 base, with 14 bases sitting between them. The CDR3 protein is CASSLNPRSQETQYF. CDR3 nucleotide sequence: TGTGCCAGCAGCCTGAACCCACGGAGCCAAGAGACCCAGTACTTC. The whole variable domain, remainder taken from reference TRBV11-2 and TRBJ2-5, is EAGVAQSPRYKIIEKRQSVAFWCNPISGHATLYWYQQILGQGPKLLIQFQNNGVVDDSQLPKDRFSAERLKGVDSTLKIQPAKLEDSAVYLCASSLNPRSQETQYFGPGTRLLVL.

In nucleotides, the CDR3 is TGTGCCAGCAGCCACCCCGGGGGTGGGGCAGATACGCAGTATTTT. Its translation is CASSHPGGGADTQYF. The chain has TRBV6-5 and TRBJ2-3; D is possibly TRBD2 (6 bases). The CDR3 contains 15 residues. From germline, CDR1 is MNHEY and CDR2 SVGAGI. Deletions cut 6 bases from V and 4 bases from J, with 17 bases between.

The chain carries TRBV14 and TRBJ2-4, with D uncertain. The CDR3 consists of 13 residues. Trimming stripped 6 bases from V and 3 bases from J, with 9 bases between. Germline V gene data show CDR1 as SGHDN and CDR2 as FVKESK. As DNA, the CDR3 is TGTGCCAGCAGATTAGTGTACAAAAACATTCAGTACTTC. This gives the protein CASRLVYKNIQYF.

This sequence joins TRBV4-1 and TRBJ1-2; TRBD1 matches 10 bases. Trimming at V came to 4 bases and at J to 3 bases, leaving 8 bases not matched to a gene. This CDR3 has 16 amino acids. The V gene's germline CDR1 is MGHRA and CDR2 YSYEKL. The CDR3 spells CASSRYSGTGDYGYTF. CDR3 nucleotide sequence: TGCGCCAGCAGCCGCTATTCCGGGACAGGGGACTATGGCTACACCTTC.

CDR3 nucleotide sequence: TGCGCCAGCAGCCAAGATCCGGGGGGCGACTATGGCTACACCTTC. Translation gives CASSQDPGGDYGYTF. The rearrangement joins TRBV4-1 to TRBJ1-2; a weak D match, TRBD1 (6 bases). Germline V gene sequence: CDR1 MGHRA, CDR2 YSYEKL. Trimming stripped 0 bases from V and 3 bases from J, with 11 bases between. This CDR3 contains 15 residues.

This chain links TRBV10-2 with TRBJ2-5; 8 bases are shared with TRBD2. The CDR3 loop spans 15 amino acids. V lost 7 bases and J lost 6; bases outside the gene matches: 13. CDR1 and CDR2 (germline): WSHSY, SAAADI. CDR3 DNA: TGCGCCAGCATCTTGGAAGCGGGGGTTCGGAAGACCCAGTACTTC. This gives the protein CASILEAGVRKTQYF.

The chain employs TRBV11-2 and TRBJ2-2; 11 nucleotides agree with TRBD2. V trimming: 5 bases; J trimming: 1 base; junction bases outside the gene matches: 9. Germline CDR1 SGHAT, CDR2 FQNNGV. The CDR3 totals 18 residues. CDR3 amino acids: CASSQLRGLAENTGELFF. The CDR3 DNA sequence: TGTGCCAGCAGCCAGCTTAGGGGACTAGCGGAGAACACCGGGGAGCTGTTTTTT.

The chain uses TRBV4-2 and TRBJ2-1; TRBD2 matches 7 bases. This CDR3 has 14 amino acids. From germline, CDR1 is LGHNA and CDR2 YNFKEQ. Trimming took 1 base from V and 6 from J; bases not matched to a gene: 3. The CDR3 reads CASSQGGSGNEQFF. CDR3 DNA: TGTGCCAGCAGCCAAGGCGGGAGCGGCAATGAGCAGTTCTTC.

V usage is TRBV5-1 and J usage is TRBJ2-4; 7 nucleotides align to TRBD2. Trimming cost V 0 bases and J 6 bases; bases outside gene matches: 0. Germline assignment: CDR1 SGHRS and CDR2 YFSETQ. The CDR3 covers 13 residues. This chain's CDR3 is CASSLGGGNIQYF. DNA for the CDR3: TGCGCCAGCAGCTTGGGCGGGGGAAACATTCAGTACTTC.

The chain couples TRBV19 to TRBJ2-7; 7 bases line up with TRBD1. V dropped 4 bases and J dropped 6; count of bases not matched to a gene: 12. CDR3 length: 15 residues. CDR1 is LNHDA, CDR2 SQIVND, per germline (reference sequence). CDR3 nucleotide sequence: TGTGCCAGTAGTACGTCCGCCAGGGGGTACGGCGAGCAGTACTTC. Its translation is CASSTSARGYGEQYF. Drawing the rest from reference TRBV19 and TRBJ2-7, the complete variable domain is DGGITQSPKYLFRKEGQNVTLSCEQNLNHDAMYWYRQDPGQGLRLIYYSQIVNDFQKGDIAEGYSVSREKKESFPLTVTSAQKNPTAFYLCASSTSARGYGEQYFGPGTRLTVT.

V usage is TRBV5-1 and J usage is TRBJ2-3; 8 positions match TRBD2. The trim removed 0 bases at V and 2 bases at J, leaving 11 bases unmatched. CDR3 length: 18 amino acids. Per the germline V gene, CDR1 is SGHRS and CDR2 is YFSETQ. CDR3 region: CASSLAGGAGAHTDTQYF. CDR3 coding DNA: TGCGCCAGCAGCTTGGCCGGGGGAGCGGGGGCCCACACAGATACGCAGTATTTT.

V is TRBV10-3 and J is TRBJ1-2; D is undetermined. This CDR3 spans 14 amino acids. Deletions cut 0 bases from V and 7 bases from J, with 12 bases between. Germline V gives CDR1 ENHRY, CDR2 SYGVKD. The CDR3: CAISESSPTGGYTF. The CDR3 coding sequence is TGTGCCATCAGTGAGTCGTCCCCCACCGGTGGCTACACCTTC.

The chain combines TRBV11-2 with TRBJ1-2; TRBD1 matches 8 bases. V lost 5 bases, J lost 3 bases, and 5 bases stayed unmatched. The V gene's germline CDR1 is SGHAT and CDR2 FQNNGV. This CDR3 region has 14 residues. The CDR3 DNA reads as TGTGCCAGCAGCCCCGGACAGGGTGACTATGGCTACACCTTC. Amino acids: CASSPGQGDYGYTF.

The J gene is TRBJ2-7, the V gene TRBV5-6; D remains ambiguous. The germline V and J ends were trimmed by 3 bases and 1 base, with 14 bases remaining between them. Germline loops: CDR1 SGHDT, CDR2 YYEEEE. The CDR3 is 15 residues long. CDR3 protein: CASSSLRYGSYEQYF. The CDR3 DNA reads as TGTGCCAGCAGCTCGCTTAGATACGGGTCCTACGAGCAGTACTTC. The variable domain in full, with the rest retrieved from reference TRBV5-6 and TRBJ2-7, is DAGVTQSPTHLIKTRGQQVTLRCSPKSGHDTVSWYQQALGQGPQFIFQYYEEEERQRGNFPDRFSGHQFPNYSSELNVNALLLGDSALYLCASSSLRYGSYEQYFGPGTRLTVT.

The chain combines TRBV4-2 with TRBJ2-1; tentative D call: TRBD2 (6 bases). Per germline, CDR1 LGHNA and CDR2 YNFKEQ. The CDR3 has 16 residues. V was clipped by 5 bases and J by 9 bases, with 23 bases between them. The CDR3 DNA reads TGTGCCAGCAGCTCAGGAGGGACCCAAACTTCAGGTGAGCAGTTCTTC. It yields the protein CASSSGGTQTSGEQFF.

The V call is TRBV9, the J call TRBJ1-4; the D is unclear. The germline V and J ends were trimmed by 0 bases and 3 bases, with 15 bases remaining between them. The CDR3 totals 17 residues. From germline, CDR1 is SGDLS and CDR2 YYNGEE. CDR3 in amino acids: CASSVGLPVQANEKLFF. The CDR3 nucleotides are TGTGCCAGCAGCGTAGGGTTGCCGGTGCAGGCTAATGAAAAACTGTTTTTT.